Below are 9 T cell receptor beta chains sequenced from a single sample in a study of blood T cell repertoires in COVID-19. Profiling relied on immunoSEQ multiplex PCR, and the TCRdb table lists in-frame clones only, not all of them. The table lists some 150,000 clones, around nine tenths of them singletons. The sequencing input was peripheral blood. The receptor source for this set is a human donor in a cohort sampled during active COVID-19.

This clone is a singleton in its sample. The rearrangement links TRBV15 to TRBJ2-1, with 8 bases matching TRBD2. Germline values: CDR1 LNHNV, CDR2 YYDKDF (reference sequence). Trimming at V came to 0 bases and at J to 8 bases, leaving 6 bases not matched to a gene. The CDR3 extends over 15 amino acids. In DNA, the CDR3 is TGTGCCACCAGCAGAGATCGTAGCGGGATGGATGAGCAGTTCTTC. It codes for CATSRDRSGMDEQFF.

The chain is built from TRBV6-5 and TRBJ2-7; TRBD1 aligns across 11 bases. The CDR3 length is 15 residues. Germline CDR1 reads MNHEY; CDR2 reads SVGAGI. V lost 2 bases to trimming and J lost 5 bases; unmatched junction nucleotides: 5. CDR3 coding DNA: TGTGCCAGCAGTTACAATCTGGACAGGGGGCACGAGCAGTACTTC. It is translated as CASSYNLDRGHEQYF.

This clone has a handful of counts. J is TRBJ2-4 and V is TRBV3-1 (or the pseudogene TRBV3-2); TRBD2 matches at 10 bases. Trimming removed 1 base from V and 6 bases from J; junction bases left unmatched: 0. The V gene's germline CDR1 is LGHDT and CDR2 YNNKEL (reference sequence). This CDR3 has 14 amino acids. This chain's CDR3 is CASSQGTSGNIQYF. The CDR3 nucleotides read TGTGCCAGCAGCCAAGGGACTAGCGGAAACATTCAGTACTTC.

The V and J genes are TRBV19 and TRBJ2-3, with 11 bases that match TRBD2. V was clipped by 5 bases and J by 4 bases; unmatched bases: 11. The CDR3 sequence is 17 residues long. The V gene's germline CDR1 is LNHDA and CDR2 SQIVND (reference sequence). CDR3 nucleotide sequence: TGTGCCAGTAGTCCCCGGGGACTAGCGGTCAACCCAGATACGCAGTATTTT. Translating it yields CASSPRGLAVNPDTQYF.

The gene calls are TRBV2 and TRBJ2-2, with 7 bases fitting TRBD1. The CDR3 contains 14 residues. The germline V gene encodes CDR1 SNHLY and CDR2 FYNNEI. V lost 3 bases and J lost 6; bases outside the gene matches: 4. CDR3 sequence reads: CASSDSGGSGELFF. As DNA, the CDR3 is TGTGCCAGCAGTGACTCAGGGGGATCCGGGGAGCTGTTTTTT. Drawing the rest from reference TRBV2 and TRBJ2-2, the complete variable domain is EPEVTQTPSHQVTQMGQEVILRCVPISNHLYFYWYRQILGQKVEFLVSFYNNEISEKSEIFDDQFSVERPDGSNFTLKIRSTKLEDSAMYFCASSDSGGSGELFFGEGSRLTVL.

The CDR3 sequence: CATSRVATSETQYF. Here the CDR3 DNA reads TGTGCCACCAGCAGAGTGGCTACTAGCGAGACCCAGTACTTC. The chain is built from TRBV15 and TRBJ2-5, with a weak D call TRBD2 (6 bases). Germline-derived CDR1 and CDR2 are LNHNV and YYDKDF (reference sequence). The CDR3 loop spans 14 amino acids. The V end was cut by 1 base, the J end by 5 bases, with 11 bases between.

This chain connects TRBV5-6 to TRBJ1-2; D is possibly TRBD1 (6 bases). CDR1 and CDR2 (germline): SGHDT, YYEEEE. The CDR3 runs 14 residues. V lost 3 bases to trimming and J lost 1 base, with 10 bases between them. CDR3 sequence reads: CASSWVQGNYGYTF. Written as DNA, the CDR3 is TGTGCCAGCAGCTGGGTACAGGGTAACTATGGCTACACCTTC.

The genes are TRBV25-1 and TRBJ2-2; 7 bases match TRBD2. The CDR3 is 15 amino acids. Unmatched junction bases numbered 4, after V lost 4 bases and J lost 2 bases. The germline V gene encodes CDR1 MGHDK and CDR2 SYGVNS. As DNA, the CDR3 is TGTGCCAGCAGTGCTACTAGCGAAAACACCGGGGAGCTGTTTTTT. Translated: CASSATSENTGELFF.

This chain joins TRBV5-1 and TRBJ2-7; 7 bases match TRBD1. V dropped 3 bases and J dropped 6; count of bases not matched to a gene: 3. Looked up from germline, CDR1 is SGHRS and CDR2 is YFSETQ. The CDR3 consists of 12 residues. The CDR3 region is CASSWTGSEQYF. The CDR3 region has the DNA TGCGCCAGCAGCTGGACAGGATCCGAGCAGTACTTC.